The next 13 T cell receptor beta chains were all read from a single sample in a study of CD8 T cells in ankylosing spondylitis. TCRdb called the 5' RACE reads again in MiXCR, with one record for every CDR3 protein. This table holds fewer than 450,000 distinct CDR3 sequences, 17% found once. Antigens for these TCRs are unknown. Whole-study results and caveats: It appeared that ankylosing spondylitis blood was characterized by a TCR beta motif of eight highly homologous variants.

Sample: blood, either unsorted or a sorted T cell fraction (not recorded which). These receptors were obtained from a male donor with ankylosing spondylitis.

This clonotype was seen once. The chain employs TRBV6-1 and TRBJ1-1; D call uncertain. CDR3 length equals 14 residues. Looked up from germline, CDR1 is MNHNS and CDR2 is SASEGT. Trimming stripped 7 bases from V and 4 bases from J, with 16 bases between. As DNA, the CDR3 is TGTGCCAGCAAGGTGTCAGCCCAAGGCACTGAAGCTTTCTTT. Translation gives CASKVSAQGTEAFF.

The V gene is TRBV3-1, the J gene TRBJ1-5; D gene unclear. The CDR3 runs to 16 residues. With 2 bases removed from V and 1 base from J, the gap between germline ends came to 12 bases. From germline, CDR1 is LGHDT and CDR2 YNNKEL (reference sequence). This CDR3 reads CASSQSGKRSNQPQHF. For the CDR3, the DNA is TGTGCCAGCAGCCAATCGGGGAAGAGGAGCAATCAGCCCCAGCATTTT.

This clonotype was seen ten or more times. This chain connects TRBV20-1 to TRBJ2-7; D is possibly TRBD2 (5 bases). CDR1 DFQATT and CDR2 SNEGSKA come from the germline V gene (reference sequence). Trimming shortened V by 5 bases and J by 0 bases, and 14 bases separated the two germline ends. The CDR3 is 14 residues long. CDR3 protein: CSAGGLRSSYEQYF. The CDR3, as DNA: TGCAGTGCTGGAGGACTGAGGAGCTCCTACGAGCAGTACTTC.

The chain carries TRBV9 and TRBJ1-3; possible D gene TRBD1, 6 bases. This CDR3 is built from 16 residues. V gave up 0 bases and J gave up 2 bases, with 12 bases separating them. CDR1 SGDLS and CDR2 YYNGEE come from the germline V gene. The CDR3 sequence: CASSVVAGATGNTIYF. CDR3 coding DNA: TGTGCCAGCAGCGTAGTCGCGGGGGCTACTGGAAACACCATATATTTT.

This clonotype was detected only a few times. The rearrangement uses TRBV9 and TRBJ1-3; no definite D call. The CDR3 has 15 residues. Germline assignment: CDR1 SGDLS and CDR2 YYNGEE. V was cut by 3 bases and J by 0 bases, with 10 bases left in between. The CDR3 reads CASSGAASSGNTIYF. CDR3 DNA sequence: TGTGCCAGCAGCGGGGCGGCGAGCTCTGGAAACACCATATATTTT.

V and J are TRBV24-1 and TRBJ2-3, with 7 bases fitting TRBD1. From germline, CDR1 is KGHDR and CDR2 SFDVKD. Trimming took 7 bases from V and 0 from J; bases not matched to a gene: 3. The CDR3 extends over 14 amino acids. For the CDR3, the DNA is TGTGCCACCAGCACAGGGGAAAGCACAGATACGCAGTATTTT. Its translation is CATSTGESTDTQYF.

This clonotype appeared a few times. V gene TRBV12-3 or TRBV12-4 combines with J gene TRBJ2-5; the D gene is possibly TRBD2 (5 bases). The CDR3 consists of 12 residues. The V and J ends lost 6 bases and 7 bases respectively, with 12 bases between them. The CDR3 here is CASSVLRGTQYF. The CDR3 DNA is TGTGCCAGCAGCGTCCTTCGGGGGACCCAGTACTTC.

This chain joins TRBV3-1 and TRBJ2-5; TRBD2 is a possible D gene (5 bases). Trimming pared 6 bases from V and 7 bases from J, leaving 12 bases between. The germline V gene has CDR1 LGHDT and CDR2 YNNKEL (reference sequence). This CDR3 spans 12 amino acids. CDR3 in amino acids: CASSQIAGTQYF. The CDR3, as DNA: TGTGCCAGCAGTCAAATTGCGGGGACCCAGTACTTC.

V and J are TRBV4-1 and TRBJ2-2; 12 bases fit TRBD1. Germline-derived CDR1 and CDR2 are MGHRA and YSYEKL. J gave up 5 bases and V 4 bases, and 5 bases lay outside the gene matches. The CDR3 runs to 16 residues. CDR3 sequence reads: CASSLGQGARTGELFF. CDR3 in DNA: TGCGCCAGCAGCCTGGGACAGGGGGCGCGTACCGGGGAGCTGTTTTTT.

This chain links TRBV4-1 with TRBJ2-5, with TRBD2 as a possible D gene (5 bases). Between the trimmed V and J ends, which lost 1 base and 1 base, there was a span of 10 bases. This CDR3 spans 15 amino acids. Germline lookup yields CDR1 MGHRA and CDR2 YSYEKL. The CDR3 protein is CASSQVMAGQETQYF. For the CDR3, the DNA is TGCGCCAGCAGCCAAGTCATGGCGGGCCAAGAGACCCAGTACTTC.

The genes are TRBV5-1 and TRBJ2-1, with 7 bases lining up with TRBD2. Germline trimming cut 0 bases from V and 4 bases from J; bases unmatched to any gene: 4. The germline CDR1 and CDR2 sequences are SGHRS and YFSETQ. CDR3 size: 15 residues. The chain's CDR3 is CASSLAASGYNEQFF. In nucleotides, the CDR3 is TGCGCCAGCAGCTTGGCAGCTAGCGGTTACAATGAGCAGTTCTTC.

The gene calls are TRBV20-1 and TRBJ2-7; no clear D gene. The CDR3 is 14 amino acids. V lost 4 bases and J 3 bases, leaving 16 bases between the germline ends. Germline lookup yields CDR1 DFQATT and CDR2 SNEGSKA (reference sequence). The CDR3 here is CSAIRVDRVYEQYF. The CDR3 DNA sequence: TGCAGTGCTATTAGGGTTGATCGGGTCTACGAGCAGTACTTC.

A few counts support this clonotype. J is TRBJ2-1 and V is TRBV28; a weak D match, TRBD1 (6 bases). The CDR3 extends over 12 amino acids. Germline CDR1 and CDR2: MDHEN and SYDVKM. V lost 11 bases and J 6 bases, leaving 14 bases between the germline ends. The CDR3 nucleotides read TGTGCCTCCAGGGGAGTAGGCAATGAGCAGTTCTTC. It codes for CASRGVGNEQFF.